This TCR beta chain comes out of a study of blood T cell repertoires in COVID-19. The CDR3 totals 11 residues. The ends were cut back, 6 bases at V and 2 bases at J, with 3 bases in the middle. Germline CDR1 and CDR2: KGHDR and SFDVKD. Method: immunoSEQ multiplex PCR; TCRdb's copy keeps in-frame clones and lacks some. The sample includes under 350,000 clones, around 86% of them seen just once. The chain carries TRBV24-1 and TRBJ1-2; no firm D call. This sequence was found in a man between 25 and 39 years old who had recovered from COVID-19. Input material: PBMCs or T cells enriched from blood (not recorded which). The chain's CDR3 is CATSQNYGYTF. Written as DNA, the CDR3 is TGTGCCACCAGTCAAAACTATGGCTACACCTTC.